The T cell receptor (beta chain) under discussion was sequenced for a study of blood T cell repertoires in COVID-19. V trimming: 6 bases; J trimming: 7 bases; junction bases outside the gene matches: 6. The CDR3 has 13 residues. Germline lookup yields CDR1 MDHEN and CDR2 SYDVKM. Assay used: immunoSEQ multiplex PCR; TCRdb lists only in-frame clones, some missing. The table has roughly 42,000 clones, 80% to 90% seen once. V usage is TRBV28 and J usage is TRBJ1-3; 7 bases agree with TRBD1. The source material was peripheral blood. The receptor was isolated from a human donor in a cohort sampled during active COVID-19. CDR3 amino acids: CASRPTGRNTIYF. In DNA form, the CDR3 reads TGTGCCAGCAGGCCGACAGGGAGGAACACCATATATTTT.